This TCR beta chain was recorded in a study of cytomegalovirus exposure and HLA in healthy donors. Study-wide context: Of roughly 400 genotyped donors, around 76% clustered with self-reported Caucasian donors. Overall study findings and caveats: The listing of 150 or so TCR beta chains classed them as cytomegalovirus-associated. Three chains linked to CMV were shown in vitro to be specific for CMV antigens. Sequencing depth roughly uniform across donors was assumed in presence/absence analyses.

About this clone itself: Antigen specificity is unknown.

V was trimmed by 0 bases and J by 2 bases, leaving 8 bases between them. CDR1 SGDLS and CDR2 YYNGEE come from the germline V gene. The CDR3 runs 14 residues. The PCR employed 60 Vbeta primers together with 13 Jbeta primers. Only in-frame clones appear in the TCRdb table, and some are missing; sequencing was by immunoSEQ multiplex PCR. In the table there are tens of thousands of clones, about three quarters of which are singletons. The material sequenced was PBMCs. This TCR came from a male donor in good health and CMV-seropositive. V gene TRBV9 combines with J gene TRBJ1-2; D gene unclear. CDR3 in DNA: TGTGCCAGCAGCGTAGCTCCGGAGAACTATGGCTACACCTTC. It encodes CASSVAPENYGYTF.